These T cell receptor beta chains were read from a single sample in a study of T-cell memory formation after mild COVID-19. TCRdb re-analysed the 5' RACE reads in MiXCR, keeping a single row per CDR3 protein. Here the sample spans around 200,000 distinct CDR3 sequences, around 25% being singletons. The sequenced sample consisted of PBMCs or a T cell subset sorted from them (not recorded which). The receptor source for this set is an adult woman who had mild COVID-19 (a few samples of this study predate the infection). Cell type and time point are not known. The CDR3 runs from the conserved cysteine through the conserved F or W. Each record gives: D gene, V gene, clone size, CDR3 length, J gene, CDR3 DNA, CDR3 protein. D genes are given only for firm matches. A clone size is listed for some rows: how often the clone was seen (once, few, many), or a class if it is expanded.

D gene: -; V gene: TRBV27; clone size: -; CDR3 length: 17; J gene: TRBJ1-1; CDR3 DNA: TGTGCCAGCAGTCCCATCGGAGGTTTTCGATTGGGGGGTGAAGCTTTCTTT; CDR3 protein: CASSPIGGFRLGGEAFF
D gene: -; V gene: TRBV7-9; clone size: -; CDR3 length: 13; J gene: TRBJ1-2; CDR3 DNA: TGTGCCAGCAGCTTCCCGGCCCGAAATGGCTACACCTTC; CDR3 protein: CASSFPARNGYTF
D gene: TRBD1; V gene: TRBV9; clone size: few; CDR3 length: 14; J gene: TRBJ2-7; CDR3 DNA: TGTGCCAGCAGCGTAGATGACAGGGGAGGCGAGCAGTACTTC; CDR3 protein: CASSVDDRGGEQYF
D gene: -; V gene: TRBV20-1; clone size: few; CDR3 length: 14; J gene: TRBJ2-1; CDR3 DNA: TGCAGTGCTAGAACGGGGAGCTCCTACAATGAGCAGTTCTTC; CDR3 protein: CSARTGSSYNEQFF
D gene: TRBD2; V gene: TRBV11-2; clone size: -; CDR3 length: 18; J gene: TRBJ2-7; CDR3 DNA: TGTGCCAGCAGCTTAGGCCAGGGGACTAGCCGATTTTCCTACGAGCAGTACTTC; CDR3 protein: CASSLGQGTSRFSYEQYF
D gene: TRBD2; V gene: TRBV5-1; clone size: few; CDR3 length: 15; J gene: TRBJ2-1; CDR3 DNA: TGCGCCAGCAGCTTGACACTAGCGGGGCCCAATGAGCAGTTCTTC; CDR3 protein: CASSLTLAGPNEQFF
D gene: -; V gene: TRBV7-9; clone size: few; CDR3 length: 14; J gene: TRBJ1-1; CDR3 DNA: TGTGCCAGCAGCTTAGGACAGCTGAACACTGAAGCTTTCTTT; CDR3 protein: CASSLGQLNTEAFF
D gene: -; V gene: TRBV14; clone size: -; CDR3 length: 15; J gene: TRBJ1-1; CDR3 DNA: TGTGCCAGCAGCCGGATATTAGGTGGGGTCACTGAAGCTTTCTTT; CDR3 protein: CASSRILGGVTEAFF
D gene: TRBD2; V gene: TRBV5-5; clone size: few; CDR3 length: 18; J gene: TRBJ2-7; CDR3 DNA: TGTGCCAGCAGCTTGGGCAGGGCACCGGGACTAGAAGCCTACGAGCAGTACTTC; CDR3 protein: CASSLGRAPGLEAYEQYF
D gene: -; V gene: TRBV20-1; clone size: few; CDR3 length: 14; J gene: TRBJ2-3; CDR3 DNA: TGCAGTGCTAGAGTTGGGCCTGGGACAGATACGCAGTATTTT; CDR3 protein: CSARVGPGTDTQYF
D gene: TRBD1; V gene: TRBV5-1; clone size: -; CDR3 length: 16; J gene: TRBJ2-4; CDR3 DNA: TGCGCCAGCAGCACCCAATGGACAGGGGGTCAAAACATTCAGTACTTC; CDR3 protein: CASSTQWTGGQNIQYF
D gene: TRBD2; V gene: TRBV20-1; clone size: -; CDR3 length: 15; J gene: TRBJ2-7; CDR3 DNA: TGCAGTGCTAGAGGGGGACTAGCGCCGGTCAGCGAGCAGTACTTC; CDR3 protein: CSARGGLAPVSEQYF
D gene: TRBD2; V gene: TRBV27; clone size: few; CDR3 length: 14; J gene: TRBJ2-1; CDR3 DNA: TGTGCCAGCAAAACTAGCGGGAGGGCCGATGAGCAGTTCTTC; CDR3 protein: CASKTSGRADEQFF